This T cell receptor beta chain came from a study of blood T cell repertoires in COVID-19. In the study's own analysis: Using reference gene primer amplification, nucleated cell counts were estimated. Clones were read by immunoSEQ multiplex PCR, and TCRdb kept only the in-frame ones, dropping some. V, J and clone size were drawn from that table, and D and trimming were deduced from the DNA. The data show under 55,000 clones, around nine tenths seen once. The clonotype was recovered from a human donor in a cohort sampled during active COVID-19. Sequencing was done on a sample of peripheral blood.

The CDR3 DNA reads as TGTGCCAGCAGCTTATTTAGCGGGAGCGCCACCTACGAGCAGTACTTC. It specifies CASSLFSGSATYEQYF. The chain recombines TRBV5-6 with TRBJ2-7, with 9 nucleotides matching TRBD2. V was clipped by 2 bases and J by 2 bases; unmatched bases: 8. The CDR3 sequence is 16 residues long. Germline loops: CDR1 SGHDT, CDR2 YYEEEE.